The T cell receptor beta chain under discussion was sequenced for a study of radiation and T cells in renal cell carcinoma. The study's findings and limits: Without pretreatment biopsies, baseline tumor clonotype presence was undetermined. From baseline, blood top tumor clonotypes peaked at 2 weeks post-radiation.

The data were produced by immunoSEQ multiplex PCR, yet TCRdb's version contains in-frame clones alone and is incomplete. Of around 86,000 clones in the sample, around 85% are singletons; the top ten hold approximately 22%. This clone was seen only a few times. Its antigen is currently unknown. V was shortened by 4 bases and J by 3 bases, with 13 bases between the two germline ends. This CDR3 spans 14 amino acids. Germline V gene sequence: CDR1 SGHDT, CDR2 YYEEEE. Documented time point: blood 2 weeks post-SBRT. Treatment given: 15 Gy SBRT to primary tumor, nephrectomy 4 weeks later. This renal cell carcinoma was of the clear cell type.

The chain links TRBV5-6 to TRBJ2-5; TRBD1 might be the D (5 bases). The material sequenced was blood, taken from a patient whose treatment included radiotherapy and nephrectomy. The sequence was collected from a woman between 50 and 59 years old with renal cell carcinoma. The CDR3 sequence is CASSPDSEKETQYF. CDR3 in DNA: TGTGCCAGCAGCCCTGACAGTGAGAAAGAGACCCAGTACTTC.